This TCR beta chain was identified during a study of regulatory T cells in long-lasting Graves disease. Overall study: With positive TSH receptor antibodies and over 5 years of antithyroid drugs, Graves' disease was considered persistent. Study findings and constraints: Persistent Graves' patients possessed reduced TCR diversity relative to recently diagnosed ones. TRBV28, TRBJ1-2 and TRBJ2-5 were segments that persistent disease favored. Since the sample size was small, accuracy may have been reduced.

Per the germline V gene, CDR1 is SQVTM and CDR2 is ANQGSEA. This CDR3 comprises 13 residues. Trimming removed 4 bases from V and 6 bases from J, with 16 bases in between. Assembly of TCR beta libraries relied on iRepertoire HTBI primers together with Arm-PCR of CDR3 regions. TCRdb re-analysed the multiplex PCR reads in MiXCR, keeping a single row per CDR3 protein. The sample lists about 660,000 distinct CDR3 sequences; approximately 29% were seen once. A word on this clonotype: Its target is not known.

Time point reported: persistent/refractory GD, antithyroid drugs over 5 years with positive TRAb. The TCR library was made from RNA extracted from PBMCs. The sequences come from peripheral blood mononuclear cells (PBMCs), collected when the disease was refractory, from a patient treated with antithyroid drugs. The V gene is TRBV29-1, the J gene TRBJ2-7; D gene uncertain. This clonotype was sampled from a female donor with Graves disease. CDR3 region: CSVAPTAQGEQYF. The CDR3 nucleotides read TGCAGCGTTGCCCCCACTGCGCAAGGCGAGCAGTACTTC.